One sample yielded the 7 T cell receptor beta chains listed below, sequenced in a study of T cell repertoires in cytomegalovirus infection. Their antigens are not known. MiXCR, applied by TCRdb to the reads, yields one record per CDR3 protein. The table shows nearly 700,000 distinct CDR3 sequences, with roughly a third occurring only once. The sample was cultured PBMCs, taken from culture after CMV antigen stimulation. The source is a human donor in good health (CMV status not recorded). Some clones in this sample may be carry-over from other donors' samples.

This clonotype was picked up many times. V usage is TRBV7-2 and J usage is TRBJ2-1; no clear D gene. V dropped 2 bases and J dropped 5 bases, with 4 bases sitting between them. This CDR3 is 12 amino acids long. Germline V gene lookup returns CDR1 SGHTA and CDR2 FQGNSA. CDR3: CASSLFNNEQFF. CDR3 in DNA: TGTGCCAGCAGCTTATTTAACAATGAGCAGTTCTTC. The whole variable domain, filled in from reference TRBV7-2 and TRBJ2-1, reads GAGVSQSPSNKVTEKGKDVELRCDPISGHTALYWYRQSLGQGLEFLIYFQGNSAPDKSGLPSDRFSAERTGGSVSTLTIQRTQQEDSAVYLCASSLFNNEQFFGPGTRLTVL.

The chain uses TRBV25-1 and TRBJ2-2; no reliable D call. CDR3 size: 10 residues. Germline CDR1 MGHDK, CDR2 SYGVNS. Trimming cost V 9 bases and J 7 bases, with 6 bases left between them. CDR3 in amino acids: CASIDGELFF. The CDR3 region has the DNA TGTGCCAGTATTGACGGGGAGCTGTTTTTT.

The chain joins TRBV7-2 to TRBJ2-6; the match to TRBD2 covers 7 bases. CDR3 size: 16 residues. J was trimmed by 1 base and V by 5 bases; bases with no gene match: 5. The germline V gene has CDR1 SGHTA and CDR2 FQGNSA. Here the CDR3 reads CASSGGGGSGANVLTF. CDR3 nucleotides: TGTGCCAGCAGCGGGGGGGGAGGGTCTGGGGCCAACGTCCTGACTTTC.

The chain is built from TRBV19 and TRBJ2-3, with D hard to call. The germline V and J ends were trimmed by 2 bases and 5 bases, with 8 bases remaining between them. This CDR3 is 13 amino acids long. From germline, CDR1 is LNHDA and CDR2 SQIVND (reference sequence). CDR3 coding DNA: TGTGCCAGTAGTATATTCGGGCGAGATACGCAGTATTTT. This codes for CASSIFGRDTQYF.

The rearrangement links TRBV6-6 to TRBJ1-6; D is unresolved. This CDR3 region has 16 residues. Germline-derived CDR1 and CDR2 are MNHNY and SVGAGI (reference sequence). Trimming took off 0 bases at V and 6 bases at J, with 12 bases between the two ends. The CDR3 reads CASSYSPGWGNSPLHF. The CDR3 DNA sequence: TGTGCCAGCAGTTACTCGCCGGGATGGGGTAATTCACCCCTCCACTTT.

V and J are TRBV2 and TRBJ1-4, with 9 bases fitting TRBD1. Germline CDR1 reads SNHLY; CDR2 reads FYNNEI. This CDR3 comprises 16 residues. Trimming at V came to 5 bases and at J to 0 bases, leaving 4 bases not matched to a gene. CDR3 in amino acids: CASSSGQGSTNEKLFF. As DNA, the CDR3 is TGTGCCAGCAGTTCGGGACAGGGCTCAACTAATGAAAAACTGTTTTTT.

Details on this clonotype: Relative to the germline gene, one junction end is altered; a read error may explain this. The gene calls are TRBV6-2 or TRBV6-3 and TRBJ2-4, with D uncertain. CDR1 and CDR2 (germline): MNHEY, SVGEGT. The CDR3 is made up of 16 amino acids. The CDR3 sequence: CASSYGFGEAKKIQYF. The CDR3 DNA follows: TGTGCCAGCAGTTACGGTTTCGGCGAAGCCAAAAAAATTCAGTACTTC.